This T cell receptor (beta chain) originates from a study of cytomegalovirus exposure and HLA in healthy donors (dated by TCRdb to 2016 to 2017). Turning to the overall study: In an earlier analysis of approximately 500 of the donors, 276 Gb of sequence data and about 110 million unique TCR beta sequences from 180 million or so T cells were reported. Of the roughly 400 genotyped donors, around 81% fell in the genetic ancestry cluster associated with self-reported Caucasian donors. Around 320 gigabases of sequencing data and 80 million or so unique TCR sequences were included in an early release covering several hundred HLA-typed donors. In a later analysis, previously published TCR beta repertoires from fewer than 750 donors were re-analyzed and high-resolution HLA genotyping was added so that TCR occurrence patterns could be studied. An earlier analysis of nearly 600 of the donors applied high-throughput TCR beta sequencing to assess whether each TCR beta V gene segment acted as functional or pseudogenic. Four or five DR-DQ haplotypes were treated as single units for association and clustering because of strong linkage in the cohort. In addition to the first cohort of 666 subjects, a separate validation cohort of 100 to 150 different subjects was used. Genome-wide SNP genotypes for about three fifths of the roughly 670 donors were used in a later genetic analysis, which treated that subset as a discovery cohort. The study used immunosequencing to profile the T cell repertoires of approximately 690 subjects and linked those repertoires to cytomegalovirus serostatus. The number of typed donors differed by locus: 629-630 for A, B, C, DRB1 and DQB1; approximately 520 for DQA1; 606 for DPA1; and about 470 for DPB1. Donor age, sex, ethnicity and CMV serostatus were collected together with the repertoire data. Every repertoire in the discovery cohort had been generated on one and the same sequencing platform. Among about 400 genotyped donors of the cohort, an average of roughly 230,000 unique TCR beta nucleotide sequences was sequenced per donor, of which approximately 18% were non-productive. The later analysis used no new phenotypic data to find candidate immune exposures, relying instead on TCR beta sequences and their occurrence across donors. The study combined high-throughput TCR immunosequencing, statistical association of individual TCRs with disease status, and machine learning to predict cytomegalovirus infection status. The study aimed to test whether signatures of past pathogen exposure could be identified by cataloging public T cell receptors. HLA typing included class I and class II loci at four-digit resolution. Results the study describes overall, beyond this receptor: A cluster of highly shared sequence variants was judged likely to represent a technical artifact of the sequencing pipeline. A later analysis associated 15,000 or so TCR beta sequences with specific HLA alleles at a false discovery rate of 0.05. Because counts were too low, roughly 18 rarely observed V segments, including chromosome 9 orphons, were left out of the earlier analysis of 587 of the donors. In vitro tests confirmed that three of the cytomegalovirus-associated TCR beta chains recognize cytomegalovirus antigens. CMV serostatus was the only immune exposure information available for the cohort. In this cohort, only TCR beta chains were sequenced, and detectable features were limited by the absence of alpha or paired-chain data. While some public TCRs were present in many individuals, most TCR sequences turned up only very rarely across donors. Roughly uniform sequencing depth across donors was assumed in presence/absence analyses, although this assumption may not hold. An earlier analysis of several hundred of the donors showed that most TCR beta V segments appeared in productive rearrangements either about 87% or about 30% of the time, which broadly matched IMGT annotations. According to a later analysis, parvovirus B19, influenza, CMV and Epstein-Barr virus appeared linked to several top co-occurrence clusters. The authors suggested that the approach could potentially be extended to other disease states and immunological phenotypes. Assigning TCR associations to individual alleles was difficult when HLA alleles, especially DR and DQ, strongly co-occurred. In the study, some 160 TCR beta chains were listed as associated with cytomegalovirus. In a later analysis, TCR association rates were found to vary across HLA loci, with the most associated TCRs seen for DRB1 alleles and the fewest for HLA-C alleles. An association between a missense DCLRE1C variant and V-gene and J-gene trimming of TCR beta chains was found in a later genetic analysis and replicated in an independent cohort. Because HLA typing was unavailable for some donors at each locus, only the typed subset was used in association tests. Linkage disequilibrium might explain the correlated functional status among segregating V segments, but an unknown experimental factor could not be ruled out. The classifier was reported to diagnose cytomegalovirus status with high specificity and sensitivity in both the original cohort and the validation cohort. In a later genetic analysis, fewer N-insertions in productive TCRs were reported among donors in an Asian-associated ancestry cluster than the roughly 710-donor mean. Most CMV-associated TCR beta chains appeared to be HLA-restricted in a later analysis, and the HLA associations seemed to be driven largely by CMV exposure. A later analysis found that HLA-associated TCR beta chains were more clonally expanded and had lower generation probabilities than equally common non-associated chains. A further reported finding was that TCR beta sequences accurately predicted the HLA-A and HLA-B alleles for most subjects in the first cohort. Some IMGT-functional V segments, including TRBV6-2 and TRBV6-3, could not be distinguished by the 87-base-pair reads and were therefore excluded.

The cohort was made up of around 720 healthy bone marrow donors. All cohort members were sampled while nominally healthy, although unrecorded immune exposures were likely present. The donor was CMV seropositive and was included in the group of 290 or so seropositive cohort members. A peripheral blood sample was collected from each donor, and TCR beta sequencing was performed on peripheral blood mononuclear cells. The Qiagen DNeasy Blood Extraction Kit was used to extract genomic DNA from the blood cell samples. As to this clone: Its antigen is currently not known. It has no much larger one-base neighbor in the sample; base qualities were not kept.

The CDR3 contains 16 residues, cysteine and phenylalanine counted. Kept here is only the CDR3 DNA, which spans 48 bases and is read in frame from base 1. Relative to germline, V is 8 bases shorter and J is 2 bases shorter, with 16 bases between their ends. CDR1 and CDR2 (LNHDA, SQIVND) derive from the germline V gene (reference sequence). Receptor amplification or capture employed the immunoSEQ multiplex PCR assay. For the multiplex PCR, a mixture combining 60 forward primers for TCR Vbeta segments and 13 reverse primers for TCR Jbeta segments was used. The CDR3 region of rearranged TCR beta genes was amplified from genomic DNA with a multiplex PCR assay. On the Illumina HiSeq System, the amplified TCR beta libraries were sequenced as 87-base-pair reads. Processing in the source paper ran as follows. In a later analysis, tens of millions of unique TCR beta chains were counted across the 650 to 700 repertoires, and approximately 11 million of these chains were shared by at least two donors. Raw reads were error-corrected and collapsed into unique sequences by a nearest-neighbor algorithm in which closely related sequences were merged to remove PCR and sequencing errors. Alignment of CDR3 sequences to IMGT reference sequences was used to assign V, D and J gene segments. For a sequence to be retained, at least a six-nucleotide match to both a V gene segment and a J gene segment was required. Rearrangements were called productive when the CDR3 lacked stop codons and stayed in frame with V and J; all others were non-productive. CDR3 was defined by IMGT convention, running from the second conserved V-encoded cysteine to the conserved J-encoded phenylalanine. The earlier analysis of about 570 of the donors excluded any sequence lacking an unambiguous match to a single V gene segment. In an earlier analysis of approximately 590 of the donors, V segments were called functional above 56.7% productive rearrangements and were called segregating when the between-donor standard deviation exceeded 5%. A statistical classification framework was developed to diagnose cytomegalovirus status using the catalog of TCR beta chain sequences. A later analysis assigned V and J genes by comparing TCR nucleotide sequences with IMGT/GENE-DB human TR gene sequences. Using the TCRdist pipeline, a later analysis assigned CDR3 sequences along with most-parsimonious VDJ recombination scenarios. In a later analysis, each TCR beta chain was defined by its CDR3 amino acid sequence together with its V-gene family, and reads lacking a unique V-gene family were excluded. As a way to deal with suspected cross-contamination and a sequencing artifact, a later analysis dropped 640 or so nucleotide sequences that were highly shared and had low generation probability. In a later analysis, a clonal expansion index for each public chain was calculated from normalized within-repertoire ranks of inferred template counts. In a later analysis, generation probabilities were computed using a VDJ recombination model fitted to out-of-frame rearrangements, and the results were checked against IGoR. In a later analysis, hypergeometric tests were used to score TCR-TCR, TCR-HLA and TCR-CMV co-occurrence, with a repertoire-size bias correction applied to TCR pairs. In a later analysis, false discovery rates were estimated by permuting HLA or CMV assignments 20 times. In a later analysis, co-occurring TCRs were grouped with DBSCAN, and TCRdist sequence similarity was added when clustering was performed within HLA-allele-positive subsets. Repertoires with fewer than 30,000 or more than 120,000 public chains, plus five repertoires with anomalous nucleotide sharing, were excluded from co-occurrence clustering. The clones in this table, taken by TCRdb from immuneACCESS, are in-frame only. Not every clone is retained; where verified, under half of the shortfall comes from an unresolved V gene, and the cause of the rest is unknown. The V and J calls and clone size are taken from that table; D and trimming were inferred from the DNA. The sample contains under 250,000 clones, about four fifths of them found a single time. The ten largest account for roughly 10% of the sample.

The chain links TRBV19 with TRBJ1-6; the D segment cannot be called with confidence. This clonotype was obtained from a woman in her 50s in good health and CMV-seropositive. Material: PBMCs. The CDR3 in this case is CASPREDVTYNSPLHF. The sequenced DNA: TGTGCCAGTCCGCGCGAGGATGTTACCTATAATTCACCCCTCCACTTT.